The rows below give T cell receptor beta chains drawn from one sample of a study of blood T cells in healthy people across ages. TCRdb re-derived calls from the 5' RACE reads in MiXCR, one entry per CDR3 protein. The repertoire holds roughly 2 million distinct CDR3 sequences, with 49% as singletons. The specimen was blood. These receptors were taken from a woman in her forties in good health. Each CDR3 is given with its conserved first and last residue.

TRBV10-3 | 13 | CAISWTGTDTQYF
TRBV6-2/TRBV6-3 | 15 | CASQWASGFTDTQYF
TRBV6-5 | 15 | CASSYSRDLDQPQHF
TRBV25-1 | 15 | CASSEYGQGARKLFF
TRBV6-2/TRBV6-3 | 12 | CASRESAETQYF
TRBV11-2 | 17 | CASSPLRGLSSYNEQFF
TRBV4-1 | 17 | CASSQERGQGTNYGYTF
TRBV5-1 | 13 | CASSLSAFYEQYF
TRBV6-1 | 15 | CASSELTGVNSPLHF
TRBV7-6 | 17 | CASSRWTGASSYNEQFF
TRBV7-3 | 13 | CASSLVHNDEQFF
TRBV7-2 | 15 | CASSQIRTSEETQYF
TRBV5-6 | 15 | CASSYASGGDNEQFF
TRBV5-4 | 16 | CASSLELASSEETQYF
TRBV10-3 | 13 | CAISESRTVEQFF
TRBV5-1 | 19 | CASSLSSDRGRTGANVLTF
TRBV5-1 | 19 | CASSQGLAGALSPNNEQFF
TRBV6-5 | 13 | CASVETDSYEQYF
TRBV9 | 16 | CASSEGGSSGVDTQYF
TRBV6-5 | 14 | CATFRAGSNYGYTF
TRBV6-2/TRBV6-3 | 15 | CASSWRQRSTDTQYF
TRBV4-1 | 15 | CASSQARGAQEAQYF
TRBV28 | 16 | CASSSVGGPGKETQYF
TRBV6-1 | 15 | CASREAGGAQETQYF
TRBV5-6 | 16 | CASSFEGGGKPNEQFF
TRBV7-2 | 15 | CASSPGAVNSYERYF
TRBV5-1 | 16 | CASSWAGSTSYNEQFF
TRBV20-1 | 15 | CSAPPDRVPTDTQYF
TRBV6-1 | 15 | CASRSTSGDQETQYF
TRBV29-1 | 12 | CSVVGMNTEAFF
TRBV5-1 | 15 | CASSSLTGTRFEQFF
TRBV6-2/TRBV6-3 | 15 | CASSYYGEAKNIQYF
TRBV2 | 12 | CASDRDQGTQYF
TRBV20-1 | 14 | CSAGEAGSYNEQFF
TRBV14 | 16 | CASSQEWGGSTDTQYF
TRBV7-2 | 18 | CASSFFGLTSGLLDTQYF